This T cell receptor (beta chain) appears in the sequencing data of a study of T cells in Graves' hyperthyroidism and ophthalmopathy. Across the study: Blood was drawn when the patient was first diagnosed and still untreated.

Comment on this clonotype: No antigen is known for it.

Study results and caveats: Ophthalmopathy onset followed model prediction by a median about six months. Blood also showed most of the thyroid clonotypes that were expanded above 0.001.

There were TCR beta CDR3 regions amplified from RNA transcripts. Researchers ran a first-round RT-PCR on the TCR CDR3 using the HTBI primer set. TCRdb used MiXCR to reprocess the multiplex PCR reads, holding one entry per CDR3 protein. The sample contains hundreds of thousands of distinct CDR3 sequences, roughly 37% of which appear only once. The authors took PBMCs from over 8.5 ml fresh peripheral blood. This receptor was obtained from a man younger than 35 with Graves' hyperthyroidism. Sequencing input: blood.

This chain's CDR3 is CASSMGPGTNSPLHF. The CDR3 DNA sequence: TGTGCCAGTAGTATGGGCCCCGGGACTAATTCACCCCTCCACTTT. The chain combines TRBV19 with TRBJ1-6; tentative D call: TRBD1 (5 bases). Germline CDR1 is LNHDA and CDR2 is SQIVND (reference sequence). The CDR3 has 15 residues. Trimming took 3 bases from V and 6 from J, leaving 12 bases between them.